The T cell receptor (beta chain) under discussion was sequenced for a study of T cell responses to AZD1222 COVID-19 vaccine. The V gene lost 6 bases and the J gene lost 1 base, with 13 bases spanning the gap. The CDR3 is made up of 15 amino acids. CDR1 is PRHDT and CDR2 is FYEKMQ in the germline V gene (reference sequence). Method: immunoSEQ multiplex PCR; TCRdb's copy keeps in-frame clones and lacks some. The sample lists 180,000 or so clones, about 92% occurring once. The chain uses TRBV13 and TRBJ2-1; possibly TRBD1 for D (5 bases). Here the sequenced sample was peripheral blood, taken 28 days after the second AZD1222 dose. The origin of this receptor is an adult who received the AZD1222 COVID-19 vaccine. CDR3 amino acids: CASRWGWGSYNEQFF. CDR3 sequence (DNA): TGTGCCAGCAGATGGGGCTGGGGTTCCTACAATGAGCAGTTCTTC.